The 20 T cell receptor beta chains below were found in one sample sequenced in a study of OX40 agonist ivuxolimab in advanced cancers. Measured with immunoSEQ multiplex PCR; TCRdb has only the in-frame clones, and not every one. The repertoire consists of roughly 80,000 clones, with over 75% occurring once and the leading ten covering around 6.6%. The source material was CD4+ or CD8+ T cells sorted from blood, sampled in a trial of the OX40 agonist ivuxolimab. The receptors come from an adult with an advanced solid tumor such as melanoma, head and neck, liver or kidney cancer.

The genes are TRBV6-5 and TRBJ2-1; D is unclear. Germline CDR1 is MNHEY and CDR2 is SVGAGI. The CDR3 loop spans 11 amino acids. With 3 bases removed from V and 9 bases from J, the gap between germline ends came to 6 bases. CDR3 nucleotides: TGTGCCAGCAGTTATTATGGTGAGCAGTTCTTC. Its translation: CASSYYGEQFF.

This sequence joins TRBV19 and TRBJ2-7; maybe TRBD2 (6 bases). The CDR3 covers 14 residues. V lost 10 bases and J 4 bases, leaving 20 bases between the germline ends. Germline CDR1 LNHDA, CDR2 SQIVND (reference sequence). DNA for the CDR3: TGTGCCACCCGAGGGAGGTCCCCCGGGTACGAGCAGTACTTC. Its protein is CATRGRSPGYEQYF.

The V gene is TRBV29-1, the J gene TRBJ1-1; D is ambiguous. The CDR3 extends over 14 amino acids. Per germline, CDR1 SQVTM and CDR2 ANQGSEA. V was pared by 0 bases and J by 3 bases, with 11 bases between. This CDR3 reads CSVEEIGYHTEAFF. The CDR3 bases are TGCAGCGTTGAAGAAATTGGTTACCACACTGAAGCTTTCTTT.

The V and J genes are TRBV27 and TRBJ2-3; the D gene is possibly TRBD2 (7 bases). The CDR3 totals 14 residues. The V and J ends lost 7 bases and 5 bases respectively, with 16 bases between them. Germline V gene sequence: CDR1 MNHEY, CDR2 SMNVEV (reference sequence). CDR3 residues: CASTSTGGIDTQYF. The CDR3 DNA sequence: TGTGCCAGCACCTCTACGGGGGGCATAGATACGCAGTATTTT.

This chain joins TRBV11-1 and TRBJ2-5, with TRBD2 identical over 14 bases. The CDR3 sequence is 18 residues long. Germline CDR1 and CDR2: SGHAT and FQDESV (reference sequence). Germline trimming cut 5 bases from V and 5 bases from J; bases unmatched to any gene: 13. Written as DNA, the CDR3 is TGTGCCAGCAGCGATCCGGGACTAGCGGGAGAGGGTTGGGAGACCCAGTACTTC. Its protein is CASSDPGLAGEGWETQYF.

The CDR3 nucleotides read TGTGCCAGCTGTTACGCGGGGCAGGGGGTATGGACTGAAGCTTTCTTT. This translates into CASCYAGQGVWTEAFF. The chain uses TRBV28 and TRBJ1-1, with 7 bases fitting TRBD1. V was clipped by 8 bases and J by 5 bases; unmatched bases: 17. CDR3 size: 16 residues. Germline assignment: CDR1 MDHEN and CDR2 SYDVKM.

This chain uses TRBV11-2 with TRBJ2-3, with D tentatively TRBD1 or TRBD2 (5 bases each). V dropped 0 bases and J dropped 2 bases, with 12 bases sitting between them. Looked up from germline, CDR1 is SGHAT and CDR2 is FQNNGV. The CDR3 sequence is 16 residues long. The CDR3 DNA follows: TGTGCCAGCAGCTTAGAGGGGCTAGCTGTCACAGATACGCAGTATTTT. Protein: CASSLEGLAVTDTQYF.

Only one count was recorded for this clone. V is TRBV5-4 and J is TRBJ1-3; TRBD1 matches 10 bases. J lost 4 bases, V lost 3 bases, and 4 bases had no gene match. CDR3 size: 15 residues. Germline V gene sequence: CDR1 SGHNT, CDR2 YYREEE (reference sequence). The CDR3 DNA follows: TGTGCCAGCAGCTGGACAGGGGGTGGAGGAAACACCATATATTTT. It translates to CASSWTGGGGNTIYF.

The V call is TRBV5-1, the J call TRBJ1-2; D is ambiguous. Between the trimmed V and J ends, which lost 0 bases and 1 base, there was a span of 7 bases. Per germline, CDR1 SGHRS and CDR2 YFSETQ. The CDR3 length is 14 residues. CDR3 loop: CASSLDGLNYGYTF. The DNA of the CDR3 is TGCGCCAGCAGCTTGGACGGGCTTAACTATGGCTACACCTTC. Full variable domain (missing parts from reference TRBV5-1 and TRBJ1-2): KAGVTQTPRYLIKTRGQQVTLSCSPISGHRSVSWYQQTPGQGLQFLFEYFSETQRNKGNFPGRFSGRQFSNSRSEMNVSTLELGDSALYLCASSLDGLNYGYTFGSGTRLTVV.

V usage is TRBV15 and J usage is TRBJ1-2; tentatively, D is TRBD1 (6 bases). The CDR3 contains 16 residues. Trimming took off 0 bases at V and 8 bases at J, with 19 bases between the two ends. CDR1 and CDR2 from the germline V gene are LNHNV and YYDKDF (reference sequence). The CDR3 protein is CATSRDLGGAGWGYTF. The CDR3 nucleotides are TGTGCCACCAGCAGAGATCTTGGGGGCGCCGGATGGGGCTACACCTTC.

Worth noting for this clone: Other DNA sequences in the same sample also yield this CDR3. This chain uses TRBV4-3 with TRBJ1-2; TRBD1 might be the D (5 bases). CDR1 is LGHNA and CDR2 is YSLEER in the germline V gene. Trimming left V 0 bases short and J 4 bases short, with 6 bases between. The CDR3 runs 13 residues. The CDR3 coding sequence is TGCGCCAGCAGCCAAGATGGGACCTATGGCTACACCTTC. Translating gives CASSQDGTYGYTF.

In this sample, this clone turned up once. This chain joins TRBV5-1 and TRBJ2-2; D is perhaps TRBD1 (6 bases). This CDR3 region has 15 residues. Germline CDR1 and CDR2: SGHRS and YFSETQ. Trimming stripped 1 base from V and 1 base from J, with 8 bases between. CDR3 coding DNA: TGCGCCAGCAGCTTGAGGGGGTGGAACACCGGGGAGCTGTTTTTT. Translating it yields CASSLRGWNTGELFF.

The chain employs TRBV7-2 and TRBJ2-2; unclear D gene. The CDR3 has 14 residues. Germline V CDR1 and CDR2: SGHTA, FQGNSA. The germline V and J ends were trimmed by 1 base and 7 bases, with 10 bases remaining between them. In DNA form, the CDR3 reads TGTGCCAGCAGCTTAGTTGGGGAAGGCGGGGAGCTGTTTTTT. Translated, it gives CASSLVGEGGELFF.

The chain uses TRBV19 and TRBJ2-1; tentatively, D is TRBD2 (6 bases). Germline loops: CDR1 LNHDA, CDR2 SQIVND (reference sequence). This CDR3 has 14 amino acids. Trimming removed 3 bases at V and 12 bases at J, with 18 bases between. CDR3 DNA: TGTGCCAGTAGTATTGGGGGGTACAATGTGGGGCAGTTCTTC. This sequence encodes CASSIGGYNVGQFF. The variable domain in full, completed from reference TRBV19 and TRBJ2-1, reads DGGITQSPKYLFRKEGQNVTLSCEQNLNHDAMYWYRQDPGQGLRLIYYSQIVNDFQKGDIAEGYSVSREKKESFPLTVTSAQKNPTAFYLCASSIGGYNVGQFFGPGTRLTVL.

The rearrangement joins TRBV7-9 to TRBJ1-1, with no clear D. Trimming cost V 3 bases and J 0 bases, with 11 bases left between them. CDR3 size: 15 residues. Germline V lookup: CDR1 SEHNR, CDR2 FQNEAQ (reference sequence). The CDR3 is CASSFVSGMNTEAFF. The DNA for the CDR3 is TGTGCCAGCAGCTTTGTTTCAGGCATGAACACTGAAGCTTTCTTT.

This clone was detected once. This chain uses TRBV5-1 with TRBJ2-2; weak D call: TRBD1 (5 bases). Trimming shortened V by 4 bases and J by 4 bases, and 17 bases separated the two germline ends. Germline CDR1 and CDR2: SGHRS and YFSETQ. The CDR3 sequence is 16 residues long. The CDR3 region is CASSTEKGVFTGELFF. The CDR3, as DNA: TGCGCCAGCAGCACTGAAAAAGGGGTATTCACCGGGGAGCTGTTTTTT. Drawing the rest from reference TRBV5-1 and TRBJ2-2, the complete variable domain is KAGVTQTPRYLIKTRGQQVTLSCSPISGHRSVSWYQQTPGQGLQFLFEYFSETQRNKGNFPGRFSGRQFSNSRSEMNVSTLELGDSALYLCASSTEKGVFTGELFFGEGSRLTVL.

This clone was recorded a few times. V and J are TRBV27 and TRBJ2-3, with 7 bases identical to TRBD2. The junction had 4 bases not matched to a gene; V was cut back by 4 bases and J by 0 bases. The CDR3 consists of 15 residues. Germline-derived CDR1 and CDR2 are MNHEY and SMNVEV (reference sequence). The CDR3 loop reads CASSYWGGSTDTQYF. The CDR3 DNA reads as TGTGCCAGCAGTTACTGGGGAGGGAGCACAGATACGCAGTATTTT.

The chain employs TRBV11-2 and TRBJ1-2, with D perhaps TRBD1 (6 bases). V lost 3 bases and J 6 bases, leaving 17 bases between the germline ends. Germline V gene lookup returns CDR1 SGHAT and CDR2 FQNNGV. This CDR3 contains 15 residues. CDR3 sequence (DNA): TGTGCCAGCAGCTTCCTATCCGGGGGGCTTAATGGCTACACCTTC. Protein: CASSFLSGGLNGYTF.

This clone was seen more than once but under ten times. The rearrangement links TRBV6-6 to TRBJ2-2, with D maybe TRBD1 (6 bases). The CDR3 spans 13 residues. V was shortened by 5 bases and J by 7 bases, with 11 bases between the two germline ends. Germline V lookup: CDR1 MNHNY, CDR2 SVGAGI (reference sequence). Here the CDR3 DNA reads TGTGCCAGCAGTACCCAGGGGTACGGGGAGCTGTTTTTT. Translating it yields CASSTQGYGELFF.

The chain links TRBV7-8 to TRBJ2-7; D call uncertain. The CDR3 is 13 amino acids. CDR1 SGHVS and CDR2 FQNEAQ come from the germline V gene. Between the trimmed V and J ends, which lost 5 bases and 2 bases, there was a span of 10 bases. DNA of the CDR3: TGTGCCAGCAGCCGAATGTTAGCCTACGAGCAGTACTTC. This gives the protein CASSRMLAYEQYF.